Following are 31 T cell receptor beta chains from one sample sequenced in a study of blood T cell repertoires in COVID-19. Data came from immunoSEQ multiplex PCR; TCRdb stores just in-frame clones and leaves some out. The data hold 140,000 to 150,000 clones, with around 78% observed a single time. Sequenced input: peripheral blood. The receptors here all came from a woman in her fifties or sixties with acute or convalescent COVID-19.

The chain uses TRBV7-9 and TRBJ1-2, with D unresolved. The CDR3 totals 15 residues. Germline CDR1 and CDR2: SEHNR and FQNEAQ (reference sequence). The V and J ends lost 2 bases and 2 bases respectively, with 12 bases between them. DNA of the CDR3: TGTGCCAGCAGCTTAAGTTCAGGATTCAACTATGGCTACACCTTC. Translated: CASSLSSGFNYGYTF.

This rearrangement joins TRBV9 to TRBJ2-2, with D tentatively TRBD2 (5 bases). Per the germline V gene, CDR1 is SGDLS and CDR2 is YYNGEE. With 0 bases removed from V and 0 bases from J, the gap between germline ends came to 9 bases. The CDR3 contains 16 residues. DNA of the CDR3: TGTGCCAGCAGCGTAGATCGAGCGGCGAACACCGGGGAGCTGTTTTTT. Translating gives CASSVDRAANTGELFF.

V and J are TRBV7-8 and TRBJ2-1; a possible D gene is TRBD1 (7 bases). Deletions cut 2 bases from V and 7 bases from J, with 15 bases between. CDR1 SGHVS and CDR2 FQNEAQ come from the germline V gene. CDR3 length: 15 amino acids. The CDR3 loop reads CASSLPRGEGNEQFF. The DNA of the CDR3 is TGTGCCAGCAGCTTACCCAGGGGGGAAGGTAATGAGCAGTTCTTC.

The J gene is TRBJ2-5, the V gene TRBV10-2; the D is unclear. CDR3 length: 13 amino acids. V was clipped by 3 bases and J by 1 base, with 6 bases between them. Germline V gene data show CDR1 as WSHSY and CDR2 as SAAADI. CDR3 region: CASSEWPQETQYF. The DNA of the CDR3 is TGCGCCAGCAGTGAATGGCCCCAAGAGACCCAGTACTTC.

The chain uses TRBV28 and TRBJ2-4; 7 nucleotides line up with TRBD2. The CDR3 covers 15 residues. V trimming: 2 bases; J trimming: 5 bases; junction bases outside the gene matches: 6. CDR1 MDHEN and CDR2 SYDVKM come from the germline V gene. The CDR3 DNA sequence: TGTGCCAGCAGTTTAGGGGGGGAGGGCGAAAACATTCAGTACTTC. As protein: CASSLGGEGENIQYF.

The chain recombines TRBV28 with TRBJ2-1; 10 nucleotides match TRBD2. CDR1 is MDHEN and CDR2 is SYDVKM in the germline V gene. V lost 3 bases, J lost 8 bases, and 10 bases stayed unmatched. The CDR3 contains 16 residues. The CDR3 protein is CASSFATSGFFHEQFF. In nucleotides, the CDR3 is TGTGCCAGCAGTTTTGCGACTAGCGGGTTCTTTCATGAGCAGTTCTTC.

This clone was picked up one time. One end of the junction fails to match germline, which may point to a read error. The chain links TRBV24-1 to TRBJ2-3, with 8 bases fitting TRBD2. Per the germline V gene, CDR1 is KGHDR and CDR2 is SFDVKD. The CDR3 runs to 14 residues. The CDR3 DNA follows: TGTGCCACCAGTACTATCGGGGGGGGGCGGGAGTGTTCTTTT. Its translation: CATSTIGGGRECSF.

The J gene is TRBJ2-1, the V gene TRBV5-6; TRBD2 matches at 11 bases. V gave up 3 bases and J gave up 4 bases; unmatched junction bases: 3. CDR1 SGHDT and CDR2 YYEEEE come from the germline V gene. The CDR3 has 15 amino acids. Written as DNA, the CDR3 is TGTGCCAGCAGCTCGGGGACTAGCGGTTACAATGAGCAGTTCTTC. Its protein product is CASSSGTSGYNEQFF.

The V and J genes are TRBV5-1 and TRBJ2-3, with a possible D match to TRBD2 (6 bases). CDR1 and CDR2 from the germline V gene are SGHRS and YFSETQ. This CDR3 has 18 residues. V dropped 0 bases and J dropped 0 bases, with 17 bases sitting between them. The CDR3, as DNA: TGCGCCAGCAGCTTGGCGTCTGCCGGACTAACTAGCACAGATACGCAGTATTTT. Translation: CASSLASAGLTSTDTQYF. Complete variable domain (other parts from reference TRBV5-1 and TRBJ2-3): KAGVTQTPRYLIKTRGQQVTLSCSPISGHRSVSWYQQTPGQGLQFLFEYFSETQRNKGNFPGRFSGRQFSNSRSEMNVSTLELGDSALYLCASSLASAGLTSTDTQYFGPGTRLTVL.

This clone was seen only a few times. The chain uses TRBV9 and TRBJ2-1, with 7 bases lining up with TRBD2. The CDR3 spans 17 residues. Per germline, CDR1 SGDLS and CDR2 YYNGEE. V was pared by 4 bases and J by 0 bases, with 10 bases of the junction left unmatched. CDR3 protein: CASSRDYPTSSYNEQFF. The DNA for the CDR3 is TGTGCCAGCAGCCGGGACTATCCCACTAGCTCCTACAATGAGCAGTTCTTC.

The CDR3 loop is CASSFHNLPNGDRVYEQYF. The CDR3 DNA reads as TGCGCCAGCAGCTTCCACAACCTTCCGAACGGGGATCGGGTGTACGAGCAGTACTTC. The chain employs TRBV5-1 and TRBJ2-7; possible D gene TRBD2, 5 bases. CDR3 length: 19 residues. Germline V gives CDR1 SGHRS, CDR2 YFSETQ. Trimming cost V 2 bases and J 4 bases, with 28 bases left between them.

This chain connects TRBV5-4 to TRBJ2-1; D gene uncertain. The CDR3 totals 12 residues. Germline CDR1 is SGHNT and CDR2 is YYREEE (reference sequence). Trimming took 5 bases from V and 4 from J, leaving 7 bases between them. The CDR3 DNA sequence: TGTGCCAGCAGGGAGACGTACAATGAGCAGTTCTTC. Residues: CASRETYNEQFF.

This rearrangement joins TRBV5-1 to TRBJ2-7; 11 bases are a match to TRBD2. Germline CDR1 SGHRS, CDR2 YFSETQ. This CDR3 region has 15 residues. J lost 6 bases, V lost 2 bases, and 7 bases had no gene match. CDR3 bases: TGCGCCAGCAGCTTAGTAGCGGGAGGGACGGGCGAGCAGTACTTC. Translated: CASSLVAGGTGEQYF.

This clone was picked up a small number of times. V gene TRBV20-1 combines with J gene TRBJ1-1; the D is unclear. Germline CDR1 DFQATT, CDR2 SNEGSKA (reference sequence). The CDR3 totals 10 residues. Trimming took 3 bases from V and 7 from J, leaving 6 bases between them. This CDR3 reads CSASQIEAFF. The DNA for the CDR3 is TGCAGTGCTAGTCAGATTGAAGCTTTCTTT.

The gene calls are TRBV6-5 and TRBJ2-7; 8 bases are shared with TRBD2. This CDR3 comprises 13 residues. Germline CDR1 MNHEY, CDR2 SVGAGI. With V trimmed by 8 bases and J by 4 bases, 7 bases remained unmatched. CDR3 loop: CASGAGDQYEQYF. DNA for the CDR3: TGTGCCAGCGGAGCGGGAGACCAATACGAGCAGTACTTC.

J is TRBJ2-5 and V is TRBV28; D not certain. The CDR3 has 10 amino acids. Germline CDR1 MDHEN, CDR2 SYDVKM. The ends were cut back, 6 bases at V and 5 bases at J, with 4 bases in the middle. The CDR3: CASSRETQYF. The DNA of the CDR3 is TGTGCCAGCAGCAGGGAGACCCAGTACTTC. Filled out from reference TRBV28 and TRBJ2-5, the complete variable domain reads DVKVTQSSRYLVKRTGEKVFLECVQDMDHENMFWYRQDPGLGLRLIYFSYDVKMKEKGDIPEGYSVSREKKERFSLILESASTNQTSMYLCASSRETQYFGPGTRLLVL.

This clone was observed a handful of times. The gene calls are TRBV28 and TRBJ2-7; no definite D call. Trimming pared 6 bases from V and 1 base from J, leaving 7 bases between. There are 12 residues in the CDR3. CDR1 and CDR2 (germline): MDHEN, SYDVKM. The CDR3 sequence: CASRLGSYEQYF. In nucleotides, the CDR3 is TGTGCCAGCAGACTCGGTTCCTACGAGCAGTACTTC.

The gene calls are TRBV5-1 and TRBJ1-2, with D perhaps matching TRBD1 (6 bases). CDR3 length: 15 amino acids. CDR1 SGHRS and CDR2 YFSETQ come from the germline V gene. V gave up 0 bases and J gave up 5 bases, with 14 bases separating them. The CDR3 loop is CASSLVIGQKYGYTF. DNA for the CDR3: TGCGCCAGCAGCTTGGTTATCGGACAGAAGTATGGCTACACCTTC.

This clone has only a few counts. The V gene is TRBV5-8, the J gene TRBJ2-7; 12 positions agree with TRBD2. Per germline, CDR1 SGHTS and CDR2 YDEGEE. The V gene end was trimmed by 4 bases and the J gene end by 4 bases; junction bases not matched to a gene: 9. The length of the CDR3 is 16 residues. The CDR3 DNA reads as TGTGCCAGCAGCCCCTGGACTAGCGGGATTTTGTACGAGCAGTACTTC. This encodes CASSPWTSGILYEQYF.

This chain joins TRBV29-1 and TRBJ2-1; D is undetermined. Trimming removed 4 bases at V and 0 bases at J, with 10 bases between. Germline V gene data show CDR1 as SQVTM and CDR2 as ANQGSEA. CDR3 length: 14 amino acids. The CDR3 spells CSVAPRSSYNEQFF. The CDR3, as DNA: TGCAGCGTTGCCCCGAGGAGCTCCTACAATGAGCAGTTCTTC.

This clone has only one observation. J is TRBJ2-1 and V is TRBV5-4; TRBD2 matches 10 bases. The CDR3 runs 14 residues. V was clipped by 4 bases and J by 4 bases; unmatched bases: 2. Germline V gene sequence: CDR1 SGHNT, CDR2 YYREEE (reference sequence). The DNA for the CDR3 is TGTGCCAGCAGCGAACTAGCGGGATACAATGAGCAGTTCTTC. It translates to CASSELAGYNEQFF.

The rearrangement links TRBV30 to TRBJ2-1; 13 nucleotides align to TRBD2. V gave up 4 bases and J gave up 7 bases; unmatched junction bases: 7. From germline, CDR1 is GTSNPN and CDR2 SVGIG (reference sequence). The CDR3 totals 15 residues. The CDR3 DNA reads TGTGCCTGGACTCAAACTAGCGGGAGGGCAAATGAGCAGTTCTTC. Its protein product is CAWTQTSGRANEQFF.

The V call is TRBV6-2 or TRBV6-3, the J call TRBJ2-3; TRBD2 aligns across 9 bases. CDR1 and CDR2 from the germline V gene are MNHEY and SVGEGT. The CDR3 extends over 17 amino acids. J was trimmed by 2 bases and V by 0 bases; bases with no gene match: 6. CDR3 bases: TGTGCCAGCAGTTACTCCCAGACTAGCGGCCTCACAGATACGCAGTATTTT. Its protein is CASSYSQTSGLTDTQYF.

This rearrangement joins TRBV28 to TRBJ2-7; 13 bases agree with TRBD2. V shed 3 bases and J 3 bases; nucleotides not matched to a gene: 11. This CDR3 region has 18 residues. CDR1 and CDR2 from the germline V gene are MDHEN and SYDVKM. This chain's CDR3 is CASSFKTQLAGGRYEQYF. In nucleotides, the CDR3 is TGTGCCAGCAGTTTCAAGACCCAACTAGCGGGAGGGCGCTACGAGCAGTACTTC.

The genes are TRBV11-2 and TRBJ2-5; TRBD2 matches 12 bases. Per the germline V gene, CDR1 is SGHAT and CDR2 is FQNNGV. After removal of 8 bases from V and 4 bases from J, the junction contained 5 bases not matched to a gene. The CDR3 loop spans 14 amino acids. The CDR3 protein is CASALAGGLETQYF. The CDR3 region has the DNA TGTGCCAGCGCGCTAGCGGGAGGGTTAGAGACCCAGTACTTC.

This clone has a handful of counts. The CDR3 DNA sequence: TGTGCCAGCTCGATGACTAGCGCGAACGAGCAGTACTTC. Protein product: CASSMTSANEQYF. The genes are TRBV18 and TRBJ2-7; TRBD2 agrees at 8 bases. Germline V gene lookup returns CDR1 KGHSH and CDR2 LQKENI. Trimming removed 6 bases from V and 5 bases from J; junction bases left unmatched: 6. This CDR3 region has 13 residues.

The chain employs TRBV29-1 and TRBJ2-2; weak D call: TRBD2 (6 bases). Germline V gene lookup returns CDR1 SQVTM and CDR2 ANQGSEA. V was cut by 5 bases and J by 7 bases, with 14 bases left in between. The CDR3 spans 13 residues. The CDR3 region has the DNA TGCAGCGTTCAGGGACTCCAGTTCGGGGAGCTGTTTTTT. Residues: CSVQGLQFGELFF.

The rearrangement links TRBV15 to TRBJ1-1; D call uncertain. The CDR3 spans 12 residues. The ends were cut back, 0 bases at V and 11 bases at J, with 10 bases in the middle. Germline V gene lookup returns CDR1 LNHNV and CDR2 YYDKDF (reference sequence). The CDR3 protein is CATSRDSSTAFF. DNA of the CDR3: TGTGCCACCAGCAGAGATTCCAGTACGGCTTTCTTT.

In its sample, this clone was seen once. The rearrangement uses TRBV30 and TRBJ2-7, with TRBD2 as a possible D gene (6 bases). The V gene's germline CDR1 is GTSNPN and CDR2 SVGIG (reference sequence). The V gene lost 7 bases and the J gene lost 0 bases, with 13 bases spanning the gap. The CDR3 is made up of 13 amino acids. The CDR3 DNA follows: TGTGCCTTGCTAGCGACCAGCTCCTACGAGCAGTACTTC. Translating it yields CALLATSSYEQYF.

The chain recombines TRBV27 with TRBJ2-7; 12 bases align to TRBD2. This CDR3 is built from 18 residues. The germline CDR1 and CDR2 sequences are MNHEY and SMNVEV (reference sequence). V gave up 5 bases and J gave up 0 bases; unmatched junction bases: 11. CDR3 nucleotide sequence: TGTGCCAGCAGTCCAAGAGGGACTAGCGGGCGGACCTCCTACGAGCAGTACTTC. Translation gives CASSPRGTSGRTSYEQYF.

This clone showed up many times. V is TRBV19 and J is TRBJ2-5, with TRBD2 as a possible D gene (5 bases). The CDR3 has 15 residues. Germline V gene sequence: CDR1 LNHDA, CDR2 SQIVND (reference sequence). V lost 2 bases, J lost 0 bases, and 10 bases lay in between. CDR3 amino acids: CASSIRSGYQETQYF. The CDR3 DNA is TGTGCCAGTAGTATAAGGTCGGGGTACCAAGAGACCCAGTACTTC.